This paragraph covers one T cell receptor (beta chain) sequence. Its antigen remains unknown. The data belong to a study of OX40 agonist ivuxolimab in advanced cancers. Study information: Head and neck, renal cell, melanoma or hepatocellular carcinoma were the cancers that dose-escalation patients had. The study's findings and limits: The expanded peripheral T cells' antigen specificity was not determined.

Assay: immunoSEQ multiplex PCR; the TCRdb copy retains only in-frame clones and omits some. This sample yields about 74,000 clones, of which about 88% are seen a single time; 6% to 8.5% belongs to the top ten. The sequences come from CD4+ or CD8+ T cells sorted from blood, collected in a trial of the OX40 agonist ivuxolimab. The clonotype was recovered from an adult with an advanced solid tumor such as melanoma, head and neck, liver or kidney cancer.

CDR3 nucleotide sequence: TGCAGCGACGGGCGCACAGATACGCAGTATTTT. This gives the protein CSDGRTDTQYF. The V gene is TRBV29-1, the J gene TRBJ2-3, with D uncertain. This CDR3 is 11 amino acids long. The V end lost 7 bases, the J end lost 1 base, and 6 bases lay between the germline ends. Germline CDR1 SQVTM, CDR2 ANQGSEA.